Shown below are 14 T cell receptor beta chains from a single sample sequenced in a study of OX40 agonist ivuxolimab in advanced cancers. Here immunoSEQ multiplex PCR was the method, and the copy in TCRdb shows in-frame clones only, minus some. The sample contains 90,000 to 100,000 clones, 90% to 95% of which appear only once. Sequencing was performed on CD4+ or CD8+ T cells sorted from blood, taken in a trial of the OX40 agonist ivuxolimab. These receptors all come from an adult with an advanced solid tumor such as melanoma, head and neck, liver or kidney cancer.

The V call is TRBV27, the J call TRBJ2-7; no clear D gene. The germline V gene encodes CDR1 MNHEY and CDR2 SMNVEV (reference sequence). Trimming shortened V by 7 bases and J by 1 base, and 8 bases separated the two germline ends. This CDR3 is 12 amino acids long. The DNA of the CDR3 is TGTGCCAGCAATAGGCTTTCCTACGAGCAGTACTTC. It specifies CASNRLSYEQYF.

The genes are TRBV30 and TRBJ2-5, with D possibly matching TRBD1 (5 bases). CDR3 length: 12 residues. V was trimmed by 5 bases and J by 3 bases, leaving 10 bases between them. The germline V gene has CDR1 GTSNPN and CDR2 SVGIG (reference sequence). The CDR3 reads CAWQQVEETQYF. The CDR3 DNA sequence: TGTGCCTGGCAACAGGTGGAAGAGACCCAGTACTTC. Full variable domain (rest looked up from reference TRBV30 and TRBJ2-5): SQTIHQWPATLVQPVGSPLSLECTVEGTSNPNLYWYRQAAGRGLQLLFYSVGIGQISSEVPQNLSASRPQDRQFILSSKKLLLSDSGFYLCAWQQVEETQYFGPGTRLLVL.

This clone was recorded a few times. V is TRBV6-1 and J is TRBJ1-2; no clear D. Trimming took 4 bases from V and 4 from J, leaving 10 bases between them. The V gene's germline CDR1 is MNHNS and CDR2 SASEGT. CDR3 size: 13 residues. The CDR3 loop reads CASSVAAIYGYTF. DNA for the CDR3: TGTGCCAGCAGTGTGGCAGCCATCTATGGCTACACCTTC.

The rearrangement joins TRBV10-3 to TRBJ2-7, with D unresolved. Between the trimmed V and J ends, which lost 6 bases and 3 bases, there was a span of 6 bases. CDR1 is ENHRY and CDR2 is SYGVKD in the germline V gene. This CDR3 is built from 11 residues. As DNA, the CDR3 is TGTGCCATCAGGGCAAACTACGAGCAGTACTTC. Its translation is CAIRANYEQYF.

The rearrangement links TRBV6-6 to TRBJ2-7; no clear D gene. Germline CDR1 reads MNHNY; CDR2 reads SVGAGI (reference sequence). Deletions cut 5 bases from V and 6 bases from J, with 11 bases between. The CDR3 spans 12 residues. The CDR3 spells CASSIGPGEQYF. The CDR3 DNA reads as TGTGCCAGCAGTATCGGACCTGGCGAGCAGTACTTC.

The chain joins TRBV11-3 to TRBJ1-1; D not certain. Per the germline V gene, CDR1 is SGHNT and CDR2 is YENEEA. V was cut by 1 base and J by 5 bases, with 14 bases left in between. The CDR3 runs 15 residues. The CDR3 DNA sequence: TGTGCCAGCAGCTTAGTCCGGGGAGCGGGAACTGAAGCTTTCTTT. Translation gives CASSLVRGAGTEAFF.

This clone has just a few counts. For the CDR3, the DNA is TGTGCCAGTAGTATCCGACAGGGCTCCTACGAGCAGTACTTC. Translated, it gives CASSIRQGSYEQYF. This rearrangement joins TRBV19 to TRBJ2-7, with TRBD1 identical over 7 bases. This CDR3 is 14 amino acids long. J gave up 0 bases and V 3 bases, and 2 bases lay outside the gene matches. From germline, CDR1 is LNHDA and CDR2 SQIVND (reference sequence).

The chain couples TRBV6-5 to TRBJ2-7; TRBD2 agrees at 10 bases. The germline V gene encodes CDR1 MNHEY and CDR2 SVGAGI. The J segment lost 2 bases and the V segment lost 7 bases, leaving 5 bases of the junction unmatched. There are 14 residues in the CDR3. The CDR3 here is CASNELAGPYEQYF. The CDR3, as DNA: TGTGCCAGCAACGAACTAGCGGGACCCTACGAGCAGTACTTC.

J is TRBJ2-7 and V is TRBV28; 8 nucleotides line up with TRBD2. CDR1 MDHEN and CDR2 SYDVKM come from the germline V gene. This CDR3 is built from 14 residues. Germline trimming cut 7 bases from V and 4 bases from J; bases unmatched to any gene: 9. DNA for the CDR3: TGTGCCAGCACCCTCCGGGAGGGCCCGTACGAGCAGTACTTC. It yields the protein CASTLREGPYEQYF.

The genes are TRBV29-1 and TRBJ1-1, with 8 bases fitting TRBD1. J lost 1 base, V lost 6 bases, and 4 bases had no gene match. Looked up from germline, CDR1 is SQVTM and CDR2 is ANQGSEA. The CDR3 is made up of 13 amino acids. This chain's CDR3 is CSVSTGGNTEAFF. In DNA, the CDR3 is TGCAGCGTATCTACAGGGGGGAACACTGAAGCTTTCTTT.

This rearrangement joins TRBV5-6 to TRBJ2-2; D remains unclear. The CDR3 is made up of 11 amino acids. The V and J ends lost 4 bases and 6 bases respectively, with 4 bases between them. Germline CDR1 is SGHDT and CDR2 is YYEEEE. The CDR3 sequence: CASSQAGELFF. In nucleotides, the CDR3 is TGTGCCAGCAGCCAGGCCGGGGAGCTGTTTTTT. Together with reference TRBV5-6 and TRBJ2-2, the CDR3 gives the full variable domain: DAGVTQSPTHLIKTRGQQVTLRCSPKSGHDTVSWYQQALGQGPQFIFQYYEEEERQRGNFPDRFSGHQFPNYSSELNVNALLLGDSALYLCASSQAGELFFGEGSRLTVL.

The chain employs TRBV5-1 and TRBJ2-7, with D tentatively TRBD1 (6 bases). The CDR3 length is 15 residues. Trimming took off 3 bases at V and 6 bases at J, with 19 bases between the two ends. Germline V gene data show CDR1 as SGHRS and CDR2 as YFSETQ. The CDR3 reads CASSYNTGQLSEQYF. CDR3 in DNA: TGCGCCAGCAGCTATAATACGGGACAATTATCCGAGCAGTACTTC.

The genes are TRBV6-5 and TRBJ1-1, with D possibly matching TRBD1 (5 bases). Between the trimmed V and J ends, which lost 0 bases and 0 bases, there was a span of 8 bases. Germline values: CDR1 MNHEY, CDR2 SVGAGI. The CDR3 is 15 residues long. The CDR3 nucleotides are TGTGCCAGCAGTTACTCGACAGCCTTGAACACTGAAGCTTTCTTT. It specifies CASSYSTALNTEAFF.

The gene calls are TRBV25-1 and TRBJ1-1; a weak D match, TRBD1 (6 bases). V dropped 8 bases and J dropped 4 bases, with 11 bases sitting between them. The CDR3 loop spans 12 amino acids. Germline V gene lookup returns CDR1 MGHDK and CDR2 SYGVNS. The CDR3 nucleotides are TGTGCCAGCGGTACAGGGATCACTGAAGCTTTCTTT. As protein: CASGTGITEAFF.